One T cell receptor beta chain is described in this entry. Its antigen is not known. The record originates from a study of T-cell memory formation after mild COVID-19. The study's findings and limits: Certain responding clones were present in pre-infection memory, suggesting participation of cross-reactive memory.

The length of the CDR3 is 14 residues. V was shortened by 4 bases and J by 7 bases, with 14 bases between the two germline ends. Germline values: CDR1 SGHKS, CDR2 YYEKEE (reference sequence). TCRdb reprocessed the 5' RACE reads via MiXCR and lists one record per CDR3 protein. The sample lists 430,000 or so distinct CDR3 sequences; more than 20% were seen once. This sequence originates from an adult woman who had mild COVID-19 (a few samples of this study predate the infection). Cell type and time point are not known. This chain links TRBV5-5 with TRBJ2-2; a weak D match, TRBD2 (5 bases). Material for sequencing was PBMCs or a T cell subset sorted from them (not recorded which). CDR3 nucleotide sequence: TGTGCCAGCAGCCGCCTAGCTGTCCACGGGGAGCTGTTTTTT. This sequence encodes CASSRLAVHGELFF.